This T cell receptor (beta chain) derives from a study of T cell responses to AZD1222 COVID-19 vaccine. Overall study results and limits: Samples come after the peak T cell response, not at day 14. It should be noted that donors were predominantly white British and more often female, and clonal diversity was possibly underestimated.

Only a few counts were recorded for this clone. The antigen is undetermined. Profiling relied on immunoSEQ multiplex PCR, and the TCRdb table lists in-frame clones only, not all of them. The profile shows about 110,000 clones, nearly 90% of them singletons. Second-dose intervals near 4 or 12 weeks were combined. Trimming cost V 0 bases and J 4 bases, with 6 bases left between them. In germline, CDR1 is MNHEY, CDR2 SVGAGI. The CDR3 sequence is 13 residues long. This specimen was peripheral blood, taken 28 days after the second AZD1222 dose. This sequence joins TRBV6-5 and TRBJ1-2, with unresolved D. This clonotype was sampled from an adult who received the AZD1222 COVID-19 vaccine. The CDR3 DNA follows: TGTGCCAGCAGTTACTCTCGGACCTATGGCTACACCTTC. This encodes CASSYSRTYGYTF.